Listed below are T cell receptor beta chains from one sample, sequenced in a study of T cell repertoires in aging, cancer and after chemotherapy. TCRdb fed the multiplex PCR reads into MiXCR, producing one record per CDR3 protein. The sample consists of about 8,800 distinct CDR3 sequences, around 35% of them appearing once. Sequencing input: blood. These receptors originate from a human donor in good health. CDR3s include the opening cysteine and the closing phenylalanine or tryptophan. Each record gives: V gene, D gene, clone size, J gene, CDR3 protein, CDR3 DNA. The D gene is left open where the match is weak. Clone size is shown for a subset of rows, as once, few, many or a class of expanded clone.

TRBV7-2	-	-	TRBJ2-6	CASSPWGARANVLTF	TGTGCCAGCAGTCCCTGGGGGGCCCGGGCCAACGTCCTGACTTTC
TRBV6-2/TRBV6-3	TRBD2	-	TRBJ2-1	CASSPGTSGDYNEQFF	TGTGCCAGCAGTCCCGGAACTAGCGGGGATTACAATGAGCAGTTCTTC
TRBV5-4	TRBD1	-	TRBJ1-2	CASSFPGQGTYGYTF	TGTGCCAGCAGCTTTCCGGGACAGGGAACCTATGGCTACACCTTC
TRBV19	TRBD2	medium-sized	TRBJ2-1	CASSSGGQVNEQFF	TGTGCCAGTAGTTCGGGGGGGCAGGTTAATGAGCAGTTCTTC
TRBV4-3	TRBD2	-	TRBJ2-3	CASSQGPLAGTDTQYF	TGCGCCAGCAGCCAAGGCCCCCTAGCGGGCACAGATACGCAGTATTTT
TRBV6-5	TRBD2	-	TRBJ2-7	CASSLLAGPSYEQYF	TGTGCCAGCAGTTTGCTAGCGGGGCCGTCCTACGAGCAGTACTTC
TRBV7-9	-	-	TRBJ2-1	CASSTWTDSSYNEQFF	TGTGCCAGCAGCACCTGGACAGATAGCTCCTACAATGAGCAGTTCTTC
TRBV11-3	-	medium-sized	TRBJ2-2	CASSLVRGGTGELFF	TGTGCCAGCAGCTTAGTCAGGGGGGGCACCGGGGAGCTGTTTTTT
TRBV6-6	-	-	TRBJ2-2	CASRVTGSKTGELFF	TGTGCCAGCAGAGTGACAGGTTCGAAGACCGGGGAGCTGTTTTTT
TRBV6-4	TRBD2	few	TRBJ2-3	CASSDSIWTSGRPDRQYF	TGTGCCAGCAGTGACAGCATCTGGACTAGCGGAAGACCCGACAGGCAGTATTTT
TRBV5-6	TRBD2	-	TRBJ2-5	CASGSTSGKYQETQYF	TGTGCCAGCGGAAGCACTAGCGGGAAGTACCAAGAGACCCAGTACTTC
TRBV30	-	few	TRBJ1-2	CAWSVRRRAGEGYTF	TGTGCCTGGAGTGTACGACGCCGGGCGGGGGAGGGCTACACCTTC
TRBV5-6	TRBD1	-	TRBJ2-6	CASSGGTGAGANVLTF	TGTGCCAGCAGCGGCGGGACAGGGGCCGGGGCCAACGTCCTGACTTTC
TRBV6-6	TRBD1	-	TRBJ2-7	CASSYSGTGGNEQYF	TGTGCCAGCAGTTACTCGGGGACAGGGGGCAACGAGCAGTACTTC
TRBV12-3/TRBV12-4	-	few	TRBJ1-4	CASSQGRTEGEKLFF	TGTGCCAGCAGTCAGGGCCGGACAGAGGGTGAAAAACTGTTTTTT
TRBV5-4	TRBD1	-	TRBJ1-2	CASRVRDSVVAGYTF	TGTGCCAGCAGGGTGAGGGACAGTGTTGTTGCTGGCTACACCTTC
TRBV19	-	-	TRBJ2-5	CASSIGETLERETQYF	TGTGCCAGTAGTATAGGGGAGACGCTCGAGAGGGAGACCCAGTACTTC
TRBV27	TRBD1	-	TRBJ2-2	CASSPGTETGELFF	TGTGCCAGCAGTCCCGGGACAGAGACCGGGGAGCTGTTTTTT
TRBV27	-	few	TRBJ2-6	CASPLGGTSTSGANVLTF	TGTGCCAGCCCCCTAGGCGGAACCTCCACCTCTGGGGCCAACGTCCTGACTTTC
TRBV6-5	-	few	TRBJ1-2	CASSPAGGGRDYGYTF	TGTGCCAGCAGTCCGGCAGGTGGGGGGCGAGACTATGGCTACACCTTC
TRBV6-6	-	-	TRBJ2-7	CASRKGSTYEQYF	TGTGCCAGCAGGAAGGGTTCCACCTACGAGCAGTACTTC
TRBV5-1	-	-	TRBJ2-3	CASKRNSGTDTQYF	TGCGCCAGCAAGAGGAATAGCGGCACAGATACGCAGTATTTT
TRBV5-5	-	-	TRBJ2-1	CASSLGFSPNEQFF	TGTGCCAGCAGCTTGGGGTTTAGCCCCAATGAGCAGTTCTTC
TRBV5-4	TRBD1	-	TRBJ1-3	CATGRGPNTIYF	TGTGCCACTGGCAGGGGGCCGAACACCATATATTTT
TRBV19	TRBD2	-	TRBJ2-3	CASKGSGRAFTDTQYF	TGTGCCAGTAAGGGGAGCGGGAGGGCCTTTACAGATACGCAGTATTTT
TRBV19	-	-	TRBJ1-1	CASIGRVPEAFF	TGTGCCAGTATTGGGAGGGTCCCTGAAGCTTTCTTT
TRBV15	-	-	TRBJ2-3	CATSRASTDTQYF	TGTGCCACCAGCAGAGCCAGCACAGATACGCAGTATTTT
TRBV29-1	-	medium-sized	TRBJ2-5	CSVGRAGETQYF	TGCAGCGTTGGGAGGGCGGGGGAGACCCAGTACTTC
TRBV19	TRBD1	-	TRBJ2-1	CASHTGQGVYNEQFF	TGTGCCAGTCACACGGGACAGGGGGTCTACAATGAGCAGTTCTTC
TRBV11-3	TRBD2	-	TRBJ2-7	CASSLSPSGSYEQYF	TGTGCCAGCAGCTTGAGTCCTAGCGGGAGCTACGAGCAGTACTTC
TRBV6-5	-	-	TRBJ2-7	CASSYLAQPHYEQYF	TGTGCCAGCAGTTACCTGGCCCAGCCGCACTACGAGCAGTACTTC